The rows below give T cell receptor beta chains drawn from one sample of a study of response to subunit inactivated influenza vaccine. One entry per CDR3 protein, called by TCRdb with MiXCR from the RT-PCR reads. The top ten clones hold around 10% of a sample with hundreds of thousands of distinct CDR3 sequences, roughly 14% of them seen once. Specimen: PBMCs from blood, collected about 12 days after vaccination. These receptors were obtained from a man in his forties or fifties who received an inactivated influenza vaccine. Both conserved end residues are part of each CDR3. The D gene is left open where the match is weak. Clone size, where shown, is once, few, many, or a class for clones that have expanded.

V: TRBV4-1; D: -; J: TRBJ1-4; size: few; CDR3: CASSQDPFRGANEKLFF; DNA: TGCGCCAGCAGCCAAGATCCGTTTCGGGGGGCTAATGAAAAACTGTTTTTT
V: TRBV4-2; D: -; J: TRBJ2-3; size: -; CDR3: CASSQDWVAVSTDTQYF; DNA: TGTGCCAGCAGCCAAGATTGGGTAGCGGTGAGCACAGATACGCAGTATTTT
V: TRBV6-5; D: -; J: TRBJ1-2; size: few; CDR3: CASSYRAANYGYTF; DNA: TGTGCCAGCAGTTATCGCGCAGCTAACTATGGCTACACCTTC
V: TRBV20-1; D: -; J: TRBJ1-5; size: many; CDR3: CSARAASKPQHF; DNA: TGCAGTGCTAGAGCCGCCTCGAAGCCCCAGCATTTT
V: TRBV7-2; D: TRBD1; J: TRBJ2-7; size: few; CDR3: CASSIGGQGYYEQYF; DNA: TGTGCCAGCAGCATTGGAGGACAGGGATACTACGAGCAGTACTTC
V: TRBV15; D: TRBD1; J: TRBJ2-7; size: many; CDR3: CATSSDWTGEGEQYF; DNA: TGTGCCACCAGCAGTGATTGGACAGGGGAGGGCGAGCAGTACTTC
V: TRBV5-4; D: TRBD2; J: TRBJ2-7; size: -; CDR3: CASSLGGRPYEQYF; DNA: TGTGCCAGCAGCTTGGGCGGGAGACCCTACGAGCAGTACTTC
V: TRBV5-1; D: -; J: TRBJ2-5; size: few; CDR3: CASSLTGLQETQYF; DNA: TGCGCCAGCAGCTTAACAGGGTTACAAGAGACCCAGTACTTC
V: TRBV29-1; D: -; J: TRBJ1-1; size: -; CDR3: CSVVTLNTEAFF; DNA: TGCAGCGTTGTGACCCTGAACACTGAAGCTTTCTTT
V: TRBV20-1; D: TRBD2; J: TRBJ2-7; size: -; CDR3: CSARDLETSGGIHEQYF; DNA: TGCAGTGCTAGAGATCTTGAAACTAGCGGGGGGATCCACGAGCAGTACTTC
V: TRBV7-9; D: TRBD2; J: TRBJ2-7; size: few; CDR3: CASSPTSGRRSHEQYF; DNA: TGTGCCAGCAGTCCGACTAGCGGGAGGAGGTCTCACGAGCAGTACTTC
V: TRBV6-1; D: -; J: TRBJ1-6; size: -; CDR3: CASGPRRALDNSPLHF; DNA: TGTGCCAGCGGGCCTCGGAGGGCCCTAGATAATTCACCCCTCCACTTT
V: TRBV11-2; D: -; J: TRBJ1-6; size: -; CDR3: CASSLTGPRHSPLHF; DNA: TGTGCCAGCAGCTTAACGGGCCCTCGCCATTCACCCCTCCACTTT
V: TRBV11-2; D: -; J: TRBJ2-3; size: -; CDR3: CASSSLRTDTQYF; DNA: TGTGCCAGCTCCTCCCTCCGAACGGATACGCAGTATTTT
V: TRBV10-3; D: -; J: TRBJ2-7; size: -; CDR3: CAISEQGYYEQYF; DNA: TGTGCCATCAGTGAACAAGGATACTACGAGCAGTACTTC
V: TRBV7-9; D: TRBD1; J: TRBJ1-5; size: -; CDR3: CASSSGTGQPQHF; DNA: TGTGCCAGCAGCTCGGGGACAGGGCAGCCCCAGCATTTT
V: TRBV11-2; D: TRBD1; J: TRBJ1-2; size: many; CDR3: CASSLVGTAVHYGYTF; DNA: TGTGCCAGCAGCTTAGTTGGGACAGCGGTCCACTATGGCTACACCTTC
V: TRBV6-5; D: TRBD1; J: TRBJ2-3; size: -; CDR3: CASSLQPGQVKDTQYF; DNA: TGTGCCAGCAGTTTACAACCGGGACAGGTAAAAGATACGCAGTATTTT
V: TRBV12-5; D: -; J: TRBJ2-3; size: -; CDR3: CASGFGGPTDTQYF; DNA: TGTGCTAGTGGTTTTGGGGGCCCGACTGATACGCAGTATTTT
V: TRBV12-3/TRBV12-4; D: -; J: TRBJ1-6; size: few; CDR3: CASRRGRDSPLHF; DNA: TGTGCCAGCAGAAGGGGTAGGGATTCACCCCTCCACTTT
V: TRBV10-2; D: TRBD2; J: TRBJ2-3; size: -; CDR3: CASRPSTGGKKNTQYF; DNA: TGCGCCAGCAGACCCTCAACGGGGGGGAAAAAAAATACGCAGTATTTT
V: TRBV12-3/TRBV12-4; D: -; J: TRBJ1-4; size: many; CDR3: CASSLSRHNEKLFF; DNA: TGTGCCAGCAGTTTGTCCAGACATAATGAAAAACTGTTTTTT
V: TRBV7-9; D: -; J: TRBJ2-7; size: -; CDR3: CASRNDNPPNSYEQYF; DNA: TGTGCCAGCAGAAACGACAATCCCCCTAACTCCTACGAGCAGTACTTC
V: TRBV20-1; D: TRBD1; J: TRBJ2-3; size: -; CDR3: CSARDRGRTDTQYF; DNA: TGCAGTGCGAGGGACAGGGGTAGGACAGATACGCAGTATTTT
V: TRBV6-2/TRBV6-3; D: -; J: TRBJ2-1; size: -; CDR3: CASNGDGPYGFF; DNA: TGTGCCAGCAACGGGGATGGACCATATGGATTCTTC
V: TRBV4-1; D: -; J: TRBJ1-1; size: -; CDR3: CASSQARNTEAFF; DNA: TGCGCCAGCAGCCAAGCCAGGAACACTGAAGCTTTCTTT
V: TRBV18; D: -; J: TRBJ2-3; size: few; CDR3: CASSPPEGEGPDTQYF; DNA: TGTGCCAGCTCACCACCAGAGGGGGAAGGCCCAGATACGCAGTATTTT
V: TRBV29-1; D: TRBD2; J: TRBJ2-1; size: -; CDR3: CSVEGGLADEQFF; DNA: TGCAGCGTTGAAGGGGGACTAGCGGATGAGCAGTTCTTC
V: TRBV12-3/TRBV12-4; D: TRBD2; J: TRBJ2-5; size: few; CDR3: CASSLWLAGKETQYF; DNA: TGTGCCAGCAGTTTATGGCTAGCGGGGAAAGAGACCCAGTACTTC
V: TRBV2; D: -; J: TRBJ1-5; size: -; CDR3: CASSDRAYNQPQHF; DNA: TGTGCCAGCAGTGACAGGGCGTATAATCAGCCCCAGCATTTT
V: TRBV7-3; D: -; J: TRBJ2-3; size: -; CDR3: CASSLARASDTQYF; DNA: TGTGCCAGCAGCTTAGCCAGGGCCTCAGATACGCAGTATTTT
V: TRBV5-1; D: -; J: TRBJ2-1; size: -; CDR3: CASSLADTSYNEQFF; DNA: TGCGCCAGCAGCTTGGCGGACACCTCCTACAATGAGCAGTTCTTC
V: TRBV6-2/TRBV6-3; D: -; J: TRBJ1-6; size: -; CDR3: CASRSPRGRINSPLHF; DNA: TGTGCCAGCAGATCCCCCCGGGGGCGGATCAATTCACCCCTCCACTTT
V: TRBV20-1; D: TRBD2; J: TRBJ2-7; size: -; CDR3: CSGAGGREQYF; DNA: TGCAGTGGGGCGGGAGGACGGGAGCAGTACTTC
V: TRBV7-8; D: TRBD1; J: TRBJ1-1; size: many; CDR3: CASSYSGQGKGNTEAFF; DNA: TGTGCCAGCAGCTACTCGGGACAGGGGAAGGGGAACACTGAAGCTTTCTTT
V: TRBV7-2; D: -; J: TRBJ1-1; size: few; CDR3: CASSLMPLVNTEAFF; DNA: TGTGCCAGCAGCTTAATGCCTCTGGTTAACACTGAAGCTTTCTTT
V: TRBV20-1; D: TRBD1; J: TRBJ1-6; size: many; CDR3: CSARPRDRGRSPLHF; DNA: TGCAGTGCTAGACCCCGGGACAGGGGTCGATCACCCCTCCACTTT
V: TRBV6-1; D: -; J: TRBJ1-6; size: -; CDR3: CASSRLPPGPYNSPLHF; DNA: TGTGCCAGCAGTCGGCTACCCCCGGGACCATATAATTCACCCCTCCACTTT
V: TRBV29-1; D: -; J: TRBJ1-1; size: few; CDR3: CSVAGPLEAFF; DNA: TGCAGCGTTGCCGGACCTCTGGAAGCTTTCTTT
V: TRBV10-2; D: -; J: TRBJ1-6; size: -; CDR3: CASSESAGRTSPLHF; DNA: TGCGCCAGCAGTGAGTCGGCGGGGCGGACTTCACCCCTCCACTTT
V: TRBV18; D: -; J: TRBJ2-2; size: few; CDR3: CASSPSYVAGELFF; DNA: TGTGCCAGCTCACCGTCGTATGTCGCCGGGGAGCTGTTTTTT
V: TRBV5-1; D: TRBD1; J: TRBJ2-7; size: few; CDR3: CASSPRTGALYEQYF; DNA: TGCGCCAGCAGCCCCCGGACAGGGGCCCTCTACGAGCAGTACTTC
V: TRBV20-1; D: -; J: TRBJ2-7; size: -; CDR3: CSARIGNGWYNSYEQYF; DNA: TGCAGTGCTAGAATTGGGAACGGGTGGTACAACTCCTACGAGCAGTACTTC
V: TRBV5-8; D: -; J: TRBJ2-7; size: few; CDR3: CASSLRQGVPYEQYF; DNA: TGTGCCAGCAGCTTGCGGCAGGGTGTCCCCTACGAGCAGTACTTC
V: TRBV11-1; D: -; J: TRBJ2-3; size: -; CDR3: CASSFADPTDTQYF; DNA: TGTGCCAGCAGCTTCGCCGATCCCACAGATACGCAGTATTTT
V: TRBV28; D: -; J: TRBJ2-2; size: many; CDR3: CASRDSTTGELFF; DNA: TGTGCCAGCAGGGACTCTACCACCGGGGAGCTGTTTTTT
V: TRBV7-2; D: -; J: TRBJ2-7; size: -; CDR3: CASSLGVGRTYEQYF; DNA: TGTGCCAGCAGCTTAGGAGTCGGAAGGACCTACGAGCAGTACTTC
V: TRBV28; D: -; J: TRBJ2-7; size: -; CDR3: CASSPRAGGYEQYF; DNA: TGTGCCAGCAGTCCGAGAGCGGGTGGTTACGAGCAGTACTTC
V: TRBV7-2; D: TRBD1; J: TRBJ1-6; size: -; CDR3: CASSLVGQGTSPLHF; DNA: TGTGCCAGCAGCTTAGTGGGACAGGGTACTTCACCCCTCCACTTT
V: TRBV6-2/TRBV6-3; D: -; J: TRBJ1-1; size: few; CDR3: CATSTGGWDTEAFF; DNA: TGTGCCACCTCGACCGGGGGATGGGACACTGAAGCTTTCTTT
V: TRBV20-1; D: TRBD2; J: TRBJ2-7; size: few; CDR3: CSAKGTSVGEQYF; DNA: TGCAGTGCTAAAGGGACTAGCGTCGGTGAGCAGTACTTC
V: TRBV7-2; D: -; J: TRBJ2-3; size: few; CDR3: CASSPRGSRSTDTQYF; DNA: TGTGCCAGCAGCCCCCGGGGTAGCAGAAGCACAGATACGCAGTATTTT
V: TRBV5-1; D: TRBD2; J: TRBJ2-5; size: few; CDR3: CASRGLAAGETQYF; DNA: TGCGCCAGCAGAGGTCTAGCGGCTGGGGAGACCCAGTACTTC
V: TRBV27; D: -; J: TRBJ2-7; size: few; CDR3: CASSLKDRTYEQYF; DNA: TGTGCCAGCAGTTTAAAGGACAGAACCTACGAGCAGTACTTC
V: TRBV4-1; D: -; J: TRBJ1-5; size: few; CDR3: CASAIGGVGQPQHF; DNA: TGCGCCAGCGCTATCGGGGGAGTCGGTCAGCCCCAGCATTTT